The T cell receptor (beta chain) under discussion was sequenced for a study of blood T cell repertoires in COVID-19. V gave up 5 bases and J gave up 2 bases, with 10 bases separating them. Germline CDR1 is SGHTA and CDR2 is FQGTGA. The CDR3 is made up of 14 amino acids. Data came from immunoSEQ multiplex PCR; TCRdb stores just in-frame clones and leaves some out. The data show roughly 250,000 clones, with about 85% seen just once and 0.87% held by the top ten. The V and J genes are TRBV7-3 and TRBJ2-1; tentatively, D is TRBD2 (6 bases). Sequencing was performed on peripheral blood. The sequence was collected from a human donor with COVID-19, enrolled during active disease. The donor label of this sample is uncertain. This CDR3 reads CASSPSGPYNEQFF. DNA for the CDR3: TGTGCCAGCAGCCCGAGCGGGCCCTACAATGAGCAGTTCTTC.